The present T cell receptor beta chain was sequenced within a study of CD4 T cells in relation to SARS-CoV-2 and coronaviruses. Germline assignment: CDR1 MNHEY and CDR2 SVGAGI. Trimming removed 6 bases at V and 2 bases at J, with 10 bases between. CDR3 length: 13 amino acids. Of note for this clone: No antigen is known for it.

TCRdb keeps only in-frame clones here, not all; method: immunoSEQ multiplex PCR. This sample yields about 29,000 clones, of which 60% to 85% are seen a single time; 15% to 20% belongs to the top ten. CD4+ T cells from unexposed donors were obtained before the COVID-19 pandemic (2011-2018). CD4+ T cells were isolated from the cells after 10 days of culture. The rearrangement uses TRBV6-5 and TRBJ2-5, with D uncertain. Sequenced material: CD4+ T cells from PBMCs, cultured in vitro. This TCR derives from a human donor in good health. The DNA of the CDR3 is TGTGCCAGCAGCGCACAGAGTCAAGAGACCCAGTACTTC. Translated, it gives CASSAQSQETQYF.